The 6 T cell receptor beta chains given below trace back to one sample, sequenced in a study of T cells in Graves' hyperthyroidism and ophthalmopathy. Amplification of TCR beta CDR3 regions used RNA as the template. TCR CDR3 underwent first-round RT-PCR with the HTBI primer set. TCRdb re-called the multiplex PCR reads with MiXCR, one entry per CDR3 protein. Of hundreds of thousands of distinct CDR3 sequences listed, more than 30% were seen once; the top ten hold around 9.3%. Input material: blood. The receptors were sampled from a man aged 18 to 29 with Graves' hyperthyroidism.

This rearrangement joins TRBV10-3 to TRBJ1-5; 10 nucleotides agree with TRBD1. The CDR3 is 13 amino acids. Germline loops: CDR1 ENHRY, CDR2 SYGVKD. The J segment lost 6 bases and the V segment lost 10 bases, leaving 6 bases of the junction unmatched. CDR3 region: CATGTGDVQPQHF. The CDR3, as DNA: TGTGCCACCGGGACAGGGGATGTTCAGCCCCAGCATTTT.

V gene TRBV24-1 combines with J gene TRBJ1-1; possibly TRBD1 for D (6 bases). Trimming took 5 bases from V and 1 from J, leaving 10 bases between them. CDR1 and CDR2 from the germline V gene are KGHDR and SFDVKD. This CDR3 contains 14 residues. The CDR3 bases are TGTGCCACCAGTGTCGCGACAGGGAACACTGAAGCTTTCTTT. Protein sequence: CATSVATGNTEAFF.

The chain recombines TRBV4-3 with TRBJ2-5; D is uncertain. Trimming left V 0 bases short and J 3 bases short, with 11 bases between. Germline loops: CDR1 LGHNA, CDR2 YSLEER. This CDR3 region has 15 residues. CDR3 residues: CASSQDRYTEETQYF. CDR3 bases: TGCGCCAGCAGCCAAGATCGGTACACAGAAGAGACCCAGTACTTC.

The table lists this clonotype with a few counts. This sequence joins TRBV12-3 or TRBV12-4 and TRBJ2-7; 7 positions agree with TRBD1. CDR3 length: 14 residues. Unmatched junction bases numbered 9, after V lost 6 bases and J lost 4 bases. CDR3 sequence: CASRSGTALYEQYF. The CDR3 region has the DNA TGTGCCAGCAGGTCTGGGACAGCCTTATACGAGCAGTACTTC.

The gene calls are TRBV20-1 and TRBJ2-7; D not resolved. CDR3 length: 13 amino acids. Trimming took 0 bases from V and 3 from J, leaving 9 bases between them. Germline values: CDR1 DFQATT, CDR2 SNEGSKA (reference sequence). DNA for the CDR3: TGCAGTGCTAGAGATTCATTGGGCTACGAGCAGTACTTC. This gives the protein CSARDSLGYEQYF.

This clonotype turned up a few times. The CDR3 sequence: CASSWNLYGYTF. The CDR3 coding sequence is TGTGCCAGCAGCTGGAACCTCTATGGCTACACCTTC. The V call is TRBV7-9, the J call TRBJ1-2, with unresolved D. Per germline, CDR1 SEHNR and CDR2 FQNEAQ (reference sequence). V was shortened by 4 bases and J by 4 bases, with 7 bases between the two germline ends. This CDR3 is built from 12 residues.